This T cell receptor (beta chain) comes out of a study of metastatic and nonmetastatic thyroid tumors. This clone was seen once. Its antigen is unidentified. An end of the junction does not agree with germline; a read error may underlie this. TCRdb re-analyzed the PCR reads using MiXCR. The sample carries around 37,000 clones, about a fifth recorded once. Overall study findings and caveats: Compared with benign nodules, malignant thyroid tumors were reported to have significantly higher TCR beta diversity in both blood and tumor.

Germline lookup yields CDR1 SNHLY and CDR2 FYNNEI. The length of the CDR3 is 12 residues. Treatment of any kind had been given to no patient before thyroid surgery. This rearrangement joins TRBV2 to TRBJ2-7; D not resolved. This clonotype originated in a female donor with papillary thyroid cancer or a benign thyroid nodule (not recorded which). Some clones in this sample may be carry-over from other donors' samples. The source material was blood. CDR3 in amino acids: CASTESAYQQYF. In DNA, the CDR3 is TGTGCCAGCACTGAATCGGCATACCAGCAGTACTTC.